This T cell receptor (beta chain) is from a study of cytomegalovirus exposure and HLA in healthy donors. Trimming took 6 bases from V and 3 from J, leaving 9 bases between them. The CDR3 has 13 residues. Looked up from germline, CDR1 is MNHEY and CDR2 is SVGAGI. On this clone itself: Its target is not known.

Overall study findings and caveats: Subsequent analysis showed first-cohort TCR clusters tending to co-occur in more than 90 validation repertoires. TCR beta chains numbering some 160 were designated cytomegalovirus-associated. Researchers reported that a few CMV-associated chains were confirmed in vitro as CMV antigen-specific. High sensitivity and specificity were reportedly achieved when the classifier diagnosed cytomegalovirus status.

TCRdb's table, derived via immunoSEQ multiplex PCR, lists solely in-frame clones and lacks some. The sample records roughly 120,000 clones, around nine tenths being singletons. The gene calls are TRBV6-5 and TRBJ1-3, with D perhaps TRBD1 (5 bases). The sequence was collected from a man younger than 35 in good health and CMV-seropositive. Material for sequencing was PBMCs. CDR3 nucleotide sequence: TGTGCCAGCAGCCCGGGACTTGGAAACACCATATATTTT. Residues: CASSPGLGNTIYF.